The 11 T cell receptor beta chains below all came from one sample that was sequenced in a study of blood T cell repertoires in COVID-19 (dated by TCRdb to 2020 to 2021). The library was produced with the immunoSEQ multiplex PCR assay. Sourced from immuneACCESS, this table was stored by TCRdb with only in-frame sequences that have V and J called. A share of the clones is absent; for the studies checked, an unresolved V gene accounts for under half, and the remainder has no known explanation. Recorded for this sample are about 150,000 clones; roughly 91% of them occurred a single time. The ten biggest clones cover 2% to 2.5% of the sample. Sequenced sample: peripheral blood. These receptors were taken from a man aged 45 to 65 who had recovered from COVID-19.

The chain couples TRBV9 to TRBJ1-2; TRBD1 matches 7 bases. Trimming at V came to 3 bases and at J to 4 bases, leaving 9 bases not matched to a gene. CDR1 is SGDLS and CDR2 is YYNGEE in the germline V gene. The CDR3 covers 15 residues. DNA for the CDR3: TGTGCCAGCAGCGAGAGAATACAGGGGAGCTATGGCTACACCTTC. Translation: CASSERIQGSYGYTF.

The count of this clone is one. The CDR3 sequence is CASSEGGLGEQFF. The CDR3 DNA sequence: TGTGCCAGCAGTGAAGGGGGCCTTGGGGAGCAGTTCTTC. The chain combines TRBV6-1 with TRBJ2-1; tentative D call: TRBD1 (5 bases). V lost 1 base, J lost 10 bases, and 11 bases lay in between. Germline lookup yields CDR1 MNHNS and CDR2 SASEGT. The CDR3 covers 13 residues.

The chain carries TRBV5-1 and TRBJ1-4; 7 nucleotides align to TRBD1. V dropped 4 bases and J dropped 5; count of bases not matched to a gene: 11. The CDR3 is 16 amino acids. Germline loops: CDR1 SGHRS, CDR2 YFSETQ. CDR3 sequence reads: CASSPQWAGGNEKLFF. The CDR3 DNA sequence: TGCGCCAGCAGCCCCCAATGGGCAGGGGGGAATGAAAAACTGTTTTTT.

This chain uses TRBV30 with TRBJ1-5; 9 nucleotides align to TRBD1. V lost 3 bases, J lost 9 bases, and 9 bases stayed unmatched. Germline-derived CDR1 and CDR2 are GTSNPN and SVGIG (reference sequence). The CDR3 covers 14 residues. CDR3 nucleotides: TGTGCCTGGAGGGGACAGGGTGCATTAGGGCCCCAGCATTTT. Translated: CAWRGQGALGPQHF.

The rearrangement links TRBV15 to TRBJ1-1; TRBD1 matches 7 bases. With V trimmed by 3 bases and J by 7 bases, 5 bases remained unmatched. In germline, CDR1 is LNHNV, CDR2 YYDKDF (reference sequence). The CDR3 extends over 13 amino acids. The CDR3 loop is CATSSRTGDEAFF. CDR3 coding DNA: TGTGCCACCAGCAGCCGTACAGGGGATGAAGCTTTCTTT.

The V gene is TRBV11-2, the J gene TRBJ2-7; 9 nucleotides agree with TRBD1. The germline V gene has CDR1 SGHAT and CDR2 FQNNGV. V lost 5 bases, J lost 4 bases, and 6 bases stayed unmatched. The CDR3 has 14 amino acids. In nucleotides, the CDR3 is TGTGCCAGCAGCACCCGGACAGGGGCGTACGAGCAGTACTTC. It yields the protein CASSTRTGAYEQYF. The full variable domain, rest sourced from reference TRBV11-2 and TRBJ2-7, is EAGVAQSPRYKIIEKRQSVAFWCNPISGHATLYWYQQILGQGPKLLIQFQNNGVVDDSQLPKDRFSAERLKGVDSTLKIQPAKLEDSAVYLCASSTRTGAYEQYFGPGTRLTVT.

This clone was seen once. J is TRBJ2-5 and V is TRBV7-2; the match to TRBD2 covers 13 bases. The V and J ends lost 5 bases and 4 bases, in that order; junction bases with no gene match: 7. The CDR3 runs to 16 residues. Germline CDR1 reads SGHTA; CDR2 reads FQGNSA. CDR3 sequence: CASSPGGLAGIETQYF. The CDR3 nucleotides read TGTGCCAGCAGCCCGGGGGGACTAGCGGGAATAGAGACCCAGTACTTC.

The chain is built from TRBV6-2 or TRBV6-3 and TRBJ2-1; maybe TRBD2 (6 bases). The ends were cut back, 4 bases at V and 7 bases at J, with 17 bases in the middle. This CDR3 comprises 15 residues. Looked up from germline, CDR1 is MNHEY and CDR2 is SVGEGT. The CDR3 sequence: CASSFRGLELNEQFF. The DNA of the CDR3 is TGTGCCAGCAGTTTCCGGGGACTCGAACTTAATGAGCAGTTCTTC.

The chain uses TRBV5-1 and TRBJ2-1, with TRBD2 matching over 8 bases. Trimming cost V 4 bases and J 6 bases; bases outside gene matches: 15. The V gene's germline CDR1 is SGHRS and CDR2 YFSETQ. This CDR3 has 17 residues. CDR3 nucleotides: TGCGCCAGCAGCCCCGGGCCCGCCGGGACTAGTTTCAATGAGCAGTTCTTC. Protein product: CASSPGPAGTSFNEQFF.

The V call is TRBV25-1, the J call TRBJ1-2, with 9 bases that match TRBD1. The V and J ends lost 3 bases and 6 bases, in that order; junction bases with no gene match: 2. Per the germline V gene, CDR1 is MGHDK and CDR2 is SYGVNS. CDR3 size: 13 residues. CDR3 amino acids: CASSDRDRDGYTF. CDR3 DNA: TGTGCCAGCAGTGACCGGGACAGGGATGGCTACACCTTC.

The genes are TRBV5-1 and TRBJ2-2; weak D call: TRBD1 (5 bases). V was cut by 0 bases and J by 6 bases, with 12 bases left in between. Germline V gives CDR1 SGHRS, CDR2 YFSETQ. This CDR3 has 15 amino acids. The CDR3 is CASSLEQDLAGELFF. CDR3 coding DNA: TGCGCCAGCAGCTTGGAACAGGATCTCGCCGGGGAGCTGTTTTTT.